These 3 T cell receptor beta chains share one sample of origin, sequenced in a study of T-cell reconstitution after alpha-beta-depleted transplantation in children. Unique molecular identifiers were incorporated during preparation of the TCRbeta library. One entry per CDR3 protein, called by TCRdb with MiXCR from the PCR reads. The sample has 450,000 to 600,000 distinct CDR3 sequences, under 12% seen once. Sequencing was performed on PBMCs, taken before TCRalphabeta/CD19-depleted stem cell transplant. These receptors were obtained from a child between 2 and 9 years old with inherited bone marrow failure, due to receive a stem cell transplant.

The V call is TRBV12-3 or TRBV12-4, the J call TRBJ2-2, with D maybe TRBD2 (6 bases). This CDR3 has 14 residues. V lost 6 bases and J 5 bases, leaving 13 bases between the germline ends. This CDR3 is CASSPGGSTGELFF. The CDR3 nucleotides read TGTGCCAGCAGCCCCGGGGGTTCGACCGGGGAGCTGTTTTTT.

This clonotype was counted at least ten times. This rearrangement joins TRBV29-1 to TRBJ2-1; TRBD2 matches 11 bases. The CDR3 extends over 14 amino acids. CDR1 SQVTM and CDR2 ANQGSEA come from the germline V gene. V was clipped by 4 bases and J by 4 bases; unmatched bases: 3. The CDR3 protein is CSVAGTSGYNEQFF. As DNA, the CDR3 is TGCAGCGTTGCCGGGACTAGCGGTTACAATGAGCAGTTCTTC.

This clonotype has ten or more counts. The chain employs TRBV6-2 or TRBV6-3 and TRBJ2-7, with D unclear. Germline V gene data show CDR1 as MNHEY and CDR2 as SVGEGT. This CDR3 comprises 14 residues. Trimming shortened V by 2 bases and J by 2 bases, and 10 bases separated the two germline ends. The DNA for the CDR3 is TGTGCCAGCAGTTACAGAGGACGGCCCTACGAGCAGTACTTC. It translates to CASSYRGRPYEQYF.